These 30 T cell receptor beta chains originate from one sample sequenced in a study of T cells in Graves' hyperthyroidism and ophthalmopathy. Amplified TCR beta CDR3 regions came from RNA transcripts. RT-PCR in the first round (using the HTBI primer set) targeted the TCR CDR3. TCRdb called the multiplex PCR reads again in MiXCR, with one record for every CDR3 protein. The sample lists about 720,000 distinct CDR3 sequences, about a sixth seen once, with under 8.5% in the top ten. The sample was blood. The receptors come from a man aged 18 to 30 with Graves' hyperthyroidism.

This clonotype was detected many times. The chain links TRBV28 to TRBJ2-7; 15 positions agree with TRBD2. The CDR3 extends over 16 amino acids. V was pared by 5 bases and J by 4 bases, with 6 bases of the junction left unmatched. Germline V lookup: CDR1 MDHEN, CDR2 SYDVKM. The CDR3 reads CASSIAGLAGGYEQYF. CDR3 coding DNA: TGTGCCAGCAGTATCGCGGGACTAGCGGGAGGATACGAGCAGTACTTC.

This chain links TRBV7-2 with TRBJ2-5; D is unclear. Germline V gene data show CDR1 as SGHTA and CDR2 as FQGNSA. V lost 5 bases to trimming and J lost 5 bases, with 9 bases between them. The CDR3 runs 12 residues. The CDR3 sequence: CASSRRLETQYF. For the CDR3, the DNA is TGTGCCAGCAGCCGGCGACTGGAGACCCAGTACTTC.

V gene TRBV5-1 combines with J gene TRBJ2-2; the D call may be TRBD1 or TRBD2 (5 bases each). Trimming stripped 3 bases from V and 7 bases from J, with 13 bases between. Germline V CDR1 and CDR2: SGHRS, YFSETQ. The CDR3 extends over 14 amino acids. The CDR3 nucleotides are TGCGCCAGCAGCTCTACGGCGAGGGGCGGGGAGCTGTTTTTT. Translation: CASSSTARGGELFF. Filled out from reference TRBV5-1 and TRBJ2-2, the complete variable domain reads KAGVTQTPRYLIKTRGQQVTLSCSPISGHRSVSWYQQTPGQGLQFLFEYFSETQRNKGNFPGRFSGRQFSNSRSEMNVSTLELGDSALYLCASSSTARGGELFFGEGSRLTVL.

This clonotype was counted at least ten times. This chain uses TRBV28 with TRBJ2-7, with 7 bases matching TRBD2. V was clipped by 3 bases and J by 5 bases; unmatched bases: 7. The CDR3 runs to 14 residues. Germline loops: CDR1 MDHEN, CDR2 SYDVKM. In DNA, the CDR3 is TGTGCCAGCAGTTTTGGCGGGAGCAACCACGAGCAGTACTTC. Protein sequence: CASSFGGSNHEQYF.

Ten or more counts support this clonotype. The chain carries TRBV28 and TRBJ2-1; perhaps D is TRBD1 or TRBD2 (5 bases each). The CDR3 runs to 13 residues. V was cut by 6 bases and J by 4 bases, with 10 bases left in between. Per germline, CDR1 MDHEN and CDR2 SYDVKM. The CDR3 DNA reads TGTGCCAGCAGATCGGGGCATTACAATGAGCAGTTCTTC. Protein product: CASRSGHYNEQFF.

This clonotype occurred many times. The chain links TRBV28 to TRBJ2-5; possibly TRBD1 or TRBD2 for D (5 bases each). Germline V lookup: CDR1 MDHEN, CDR2 SYDVKM. The CDR3 contains 14 residues. Trimming left V 6 bases short and J 7 bases short, with 18 bases between. Written as DNA, the CDR3 is TGTGCCAGCAGACCCGGGACGTCGTATGGGACCCAGTACTTC. Translated, it gives CASRPGTSYGTQYF.

Ten or more counts support this clonotype. V and J are TRBV6-6 and TRBJ2-7; D gene ambiguous. CDR3 size: 16 residues. Germline V gives CDR1 MNHNY, CDR2 SVGAGI (reference sequence). The V end was cut by 0 bases, the J end by 6 bases, with 18 bases between. Here the CDR3 reads CASSYSIRTPLSEQYF. CDR3 nucleotide sequence: TGTGCCAGCAGTTACTCGATTCGGACGCCCCTGAGCGAGCAGTACTTC.

For this clonotype: A much more abundant neighbour one base away suggests this may be a read error. CDR3 bases: TGTGCCAGCAGCTTAACACCATACAATGAGCAGTACTTC. Translating gives CASSLTPYNEQYF. V usage is TRBV7-2 and J usage is TRBJ2-1; D unclear. The DNA end is more similar to TRBJ2-7, so the J call may be wrong. Germline values: CDR1 SGHTA, CDR2 FQGNSA. The CDR3 extends over 13 amino acids.

This clonotype was seen only a few times. This sequence joins TRBV9 and TRBJ1-1; no definite D call. From germline, CDR1 is SGDLS and CDR2 YYNGEE. The CDR3 is 14 amino acids. V gave up 0 bases and J gave up 4 bases, with 10 bases separating them. The CDR3 protein is CASSVEPGGTEAFF. The CDR3 DNA reads as TGTGCCAGCAGCGTAGAACCCGGCGGCACTGAAGCTTTCTTT.

This chain connects TRBV29-1 to TRBJ2-1; D is unresolved. The CDR3 has 12 residues. Germline values: CDR1 SQVTM, CDR2 ANQGSEA. V was pared by 4 bases and J by 7 bases, with 11 bases between. This CDR3 reads CSVGQSGNEQFF. CDR3 sequence (DNA): TGCAGCGTTGGGCAGAGTGGGAATGAGCAGTTCTTC.

The sample holds many counts of this clonotype. The chain couples TRBV20-1 to TRBJ1-1; D ambiguous. This CDR3 is built from 12 residues. Between the trimmed V and J ends, which lost 5 bases and 0 bases, there was a span of 7 bases. Germline CDR1 is DFQATT and CDR2 is SNEGSKA (reference sequence). The CDR3 DNA reads as TGCAGTGCTCCGCCGTTGAACACTGAAGCTTTCTTT. It translates to CSAPPLNTEAFF.

There are a few counts of this clonotype. The chain is built from TRBV24-1 and TRBJ2-7; 7 positions match TRBD1. The CDR3 consists of 13 residues. J was trimmed by 3 bases and V by 3 bases; bases with no gene match: 1. Germline CDR1 KGHDR, CDR2 SFDVKD. CDR3 amino acids: CATSDHRGYEQYF. Here the CDR3 DNA reads TGTGCCACCAGTGATCACAGGGGCTACGAGCAGTACTTC.

This clonotype showed up many times. The V gene is TRBV18, the J gene TRBJ2-5; possibly TRBD1 for D (6 bases). Deletions cut 3 bases from V and 0 bases from J, with 11 bases between. CDR3 length equals 15 residues. CDR1 KGHSH and CDR2 LQKENI come from the germline V gene. The CDR3 DNA sequence: TGTGCCAGCTCACCGAGGACAGCACACCAAGAGACCCAGTACTTC. Encoded protein: CASSPRTAHQETQYF.

This clonotype came up a few times. The V gene is TRBV24-1, the J gene TRBJ2-5; TRBD1 might be the D (6 bases). In germline, CDR1 is KGHDR, CDR2 SFDVKD. This CDR3 spans 15 amino acids. V lost 6 bases to trimming and J lost 2 bases, with 15 bases between them. In nucleotides, the CDR3 is TGTGCCACCAGTCCGGACGGGACATATCAAGAGACCCAGTACTTC. Translating gives CATSPDGTYQETQYF.

The rearrangement uses TRBV30 and TRBJ2-2, with TRBD2 identical over 7 bases. There are 15 residues in the CDR3. The V segment lost 0 bases and the J segment 3 bases; nucleotides outside the gene matches: 4. Germline V gene lookup returns CDR1 GTSNPN and CDR2 SVGIG (reference sequence). CDR3 nucleotides: TGTGCCTGGAGTGTACGCGGGGGAGACACCGGGGAGCTGTTTTTT. The encoded protein is CAWSVRGGDTGELFF.

This clonotype was picked up a small number of times. CDR3: CASSQGGTGANVLTF. In DNA, the CDR3 is TGTGCCAGCAGCCAAGGAGGAACTGGGGCCAACGTCCTGACTTTC. The genes are TRBV3-1 and TRBJ2-6; D not certain. Trimming took 1 base from V and 2 from J, leaving 6 bases between them. Germline CDR1 LGHDT, CDR2 YNNKEL (reference sequence). The CDR3 spans 15 residues. Combining the CDR3 with reference TRBV3-1 and TRBJ2-6 gives the whole variable domain DTAVSQTPKYLVTQMGNDKSIKCEQNLGHDTMYWYKQDSKKFLKIMFSYNNKELIINETVPNRFSPKSPDKAHLNLHINSLELGDSAVYFCASSQGGTGANVLTFGAGSRLTVL.

This clonotype came up a few times. This chain uses TRBV20-1 with TRBJ2-5; D not resolved. From germline, CDR1 is DFQATT and CDR2 SNEGSKA (reference sequence). The CDR3 contains 12 residues. V lost 4 bases and J 4 bases, leaving 10 bases between the germline ends. Written as DNA, the CDR3 is TGCAGTGCTACGCCAGTTGCAGAGACCCAGTACTTC. It specifies CSATPVAETQYF.

This clonotype was recorded at least ten times. This chain uses TRBV27 with TRBJ2-7, with 12 nucleotides matching TRBD2. This CDR3 is built from 15 residues. CDR1 and CDR2 from the germline V gene are MNHEY and SMNVEV (reference sequence). The V segment lost 6 bases and the J segment 6 bases; nucleotides outside the gene matches: 9. This CDR3 reads CASRDASGRASEQYF. In DNA form, the CDR3 reads TGTGCCAGCAGAGACGCTAGCGGGAGGGCCTCCGAGCAGTACTTC.

J is TRBJ2-2 and V is TRBV28; tentatively, D is TRBD1 (5 bases). Per germline, CDR1 MDHEN and CDR2 SYDVKM. This CDR3 is built from 15 residues. The ends were cut back, 5 bases at V and 0 bases at J, with 10 bases in the middle. The CDR3, as DNA: TGTGCCAGCAGTACAGGTTTTCCGAACACCGGGGAGCTGTTTTTT. Its translation: CASSTGFPNTGELFF. Filled out from reference TRBV28 and TRBJ2-2, the complete variable domain reads DVKVTQSSRYLVKRTGEKVFLECVQDMDHENMFWYRQDPGLGLRLIYFSYDVKMKEKGDIPEGYSVSREKKERFSLILESASTNQTSMYLCASSTGFPNTGELFFGEGSRLTVL.

This clonotype was seen only a few times. V and J are TRBV20-1 and TRBJ2-2, with 10 bases identical to TRBD2. The CDR3 consists of 16 residues. Germline assignment: CDR1 DFQATT and CDR2 SNEGSKA (reference sequence). V trimming: 5 bases; J trimming: 5 bases; junction bases outside the gene matches: 11. The CDR3 nucleotides read TGCAGTGCTCAGAGCGGGAGGGCCCAGGGAACCGGGGAGCTGTTTTTT. Protein sequence: CSAQSGRAQGTGELFF.

The J gene is TRBJ1-1, the V gene TRBV28, with D unresolved. The CDR3 runs 11 residues. The V gene's germline CDR1 is MDHEN and CDR2 SYDVKM. The V gene lost 3 bases and the J gene lost 11 bases, with 10 bases spanning the gap. CDR3 sequence (DNA): TGTGCCAGCAGTTTTTTGGGCTACGCTTTCTTT. It codes for CASSFLGYAFF. The full variable domain, completed using reference TRBV28 and TRBJ1-1, is DVKVTQSSRYLVKRTGEKVFLECVQDMDHENMFWYRQDPGLGLRLIYFSYDVKMKEKGDIPEGYSVSREKKERFSLILESASTNQTSMYLCASSFLGYAFFGQGTRLTVV.

With regard to this clonotype: One end of the junction fails to match germline, which may point to a read error. V gene TRBV4-1 combines with J gene TRBJ1-6; no definite D call. The CDR3 has 18 amino acids. Per germline, CDR1 MGHRA and CDR2 YSYEKL. The CDR3: CAGSQDPPTVSYNSPLHF. The CDR3 nucleotides read TGCGCCGGCAGCCAAGATCCGCCTACGGTATCCTATAATTCACCCCTCCACTTT.

This clonotype was seen a few times. The chain couples TRBV11-2 to TRBJ2-5; tentative D call: TRBD2 (5 bases). From germline, CDR1 is SGHAT and CDR2 FQNNGV. The CDR3 is 18 residues long. V lost 0 bases and J 5 bases, leaving 22 bases between the germline ends. The CDR3 loop is CASSLEEAYMGFMETQYF. The CDR3 nucleotides are TGTGCCAGCAGCTTAGAGGAGGCATACATGGGTTTTATGGAGACCCAGTACTTC.

This clonotype was seen many times. The genes are TRBV20-1 and TRBJ2-7, with TRBD2 identical over 7 bases. The V gene's germline CDR1 is DFQATT and CDR2 SNEGSKA (reference sequence). This CDR3 has 13 residues. V shed 1 base and J 2 bases; nucleotides not matched to a gene: 2. The CDR3, as DNA: TGCAGTGCTAGAGTCAGCGGGACCTACGAGCAGTACTTC. Encoded protein: CSARVSGTYEQYF.

This chain joins TRBV20-1 and TRBJ1-1; 7 bases line up with TRBD1. This CDR3 has 13 amino acids. With V trimmed by 5 bases and J by 5 bases, 8 bases remained unmatched. Germline CDR1 is DFQATT and CDR2 is SNEGSKA (reference sequence). The CDR3 DNA is TGCAGTGCTCCCGACAGGGTAGGAACTGAAGCTTTCTTT. Translated, it gives CSAPDRVGTEAFF.

This clonotype was counted a few times. The gene calls are TRBV4-1 and TRBJ2-1; 9 nucleotides align to TRBD1. Germline V CDR1 and CDR2: MGHRA, YSYEKL. The CDR3 covers 14 residues. The trim removed 4 bases at V and 8 bases at J, leaving 6 bases unmatched. This CDR3 reads CASSRKQGADEQFF. CDR3 sequence (DNA): TGCGCCAGCAGCCGAAAACAGGGGGCGGATGAGCAGTTCTTC.

This chain joins TRBV14 and TRBJ2-2; D uncertain. From germline, CDR1 is SGHDN and CDR2 FVKESK. The CDR3 is 14 residues long. The V end was cut by 5 bases, the J end by 6 bases, with 13 bases between. DNA for the CDR3: TGTGCCAGCAGCTTCAGTCCGGTCCCCGGGGAGCTGTTTTTT. Translation gives CASSFSPVPGELFF.

This clonotype was picked up many times. The V call is TRBV5-1, the J call TRBJ1-1; no definite D call. The V gene lost 10 bases and the J gene lost 2 bases, with 12 bases spanning the gap. In germline, CDR1 is SGHRS, CDR2 YFSETQ. There are 12 residues in the CDR3. For the CDR3, the DNA is TGCGCCGGACTCAGGTCAAACACTGAAGCTTTCTTT. It translates to CAGLRSNTEAFF.

There are many counts of this clonotype. The V and J genes are TRBV28 and TRBJ1-5, with D perhaps TRBD1 (5 bases). Looked up from germline, CDR1 is MDHEN and CDR2 is SYDVKM. There are 16 residues in the CDR3. V gave up 2 bases and J gave up 4 bases, with 15 bases separating them. CDR3 residues: CASSLQGKGINQPQHF. DNA of the CDR3: TGTGCCAGCAGTTTACAGGGAAAGGGCATTAATCAGCCCCAGCATTTT. The complete variable domain, with remaining parts taken from reference TRBV28 and TRBJ1-5, reads DVKVTQSSRYLVKRTGEKVFLECVQDMDHENMFWYRQDPGLGLRLIYFSYDVKMKEKGDIPEGYSVSREKKERFSLILESASTNQTSMYLCASSLQGKGINQPQHFGDGTRLSIL.

This clonotype has at least ten counts. The chain couples TRBV20-1 to TRBJ1-1, with a tentative D call TRBD1 (5 bases). The CDR3 is made up of 12 amino acids. CDR1 and CDR2 from the germline V gene are DFQATT and SNEGSKA (reference sequence). Trimming stripped 3 bases from V and 2 bases from J, with 7 bases between. DNA of the CDR3: TGCAGTGCTAGGGGGCGTAACACTGAAGCTTTCTTT. It codes for CSARGRNTEAFF.